Presented here are 18 T cell receptor beta chains from one specimen sequenced in a study of Ad26.COV2.S vaccination and SARS-CoV-2 variants. TCRdb keeps only in-frame clones here, not all; method: immunoSEQ multiplex PCR. Among about 350,000 clones listed, around 89% were seen once. The treatment: around 19 received Ad26.COV2.S at low or high dose, single or two shots; 5 received placebo; per-sample allocation not given. Day 63 following the first vaccine or placebo injection was when the samples were taken. Sequencing was performed on peripheral blood, taken in a trial of Ad26.COV2.S vaccine versus placebo. The receptors here all came from a person aged 18 to 59 who received the Ad26.COV2.S COVID-19 vaccine or a placebo.

This sequence joins TRBV9 and TRBJ2-6; D gene unclear. Germline values: CDR1 SGDLS, CDR2 YYNGEE. CDR3 length: 18 residues. The V end lost 4 bases, the J end lost 0 bases, and 17 bases lay between the germline ends. The CDR3 DNA follows: TGTGCCAGCAGCCCGAGGTTTTGGTCGAGCTCTGGGGCCAACGTCCTGACTTTC. Its translation: CASSPRFWSSSGANVLTF.

The rearrangement uses TRBV7-9 and TRBJ1-2, with TRBD1 as a possible D gene (5 bases). The CDR3 is 15 amino acids. V was shortened by 0 bases and J by 6 bases, with 14 bases between the two germline ends. The V gene's germline CDR1 is SEHNR and CDR2 FQNEAQ (reference sequence). The CDR3 region has the DNA TGTGCCAGCAGCTTAGCGAACAGAAAGACAGATGGCTACACCTTC. Amino acids: CASSLANRKTDGYTF.

The rearrangement joins TRBV3-1 (or the pseudogene TRBV3-2) to TRBJ2-2; 8 bases agree with TRBD2. Germline-derived CDR1 and CDR2 are LGHDT and YNNKEL (reference sequence). After removal of 1 base from V and 5 bases from J, the junction contained 3 bases not matched to a gene. CDR3 size: 15 residues. This CDR3 is CASSQGLAGTGELFF. CDR3 DNA sequence: TGTGCCAGCAGCCAAGGCCTAGCGGGTACCGGGGAGCTGTTTTTT.

The chain carries TRBV19 and TRBJ2-7; tentative D call: TRBD1 (6 bases). The germline CDR1 and CDR2 sequences are LNHDA and SQIVND (reference sequence). V was shortened by 4 bases and J by 7 bases, with 14 bases between the two germline ends. The CDR3 length is 13 residues. DNA of the CDR3: TGTGCCAGTAGTAGGACAGACCGCGGGGAGCAGTACTTC. This sequence encodes CASSRTDRGEQYF.

This chain joins TRBV7-2 and TRBJ2-3; 10 nucleotides line up with TRBD1. The CDR3 spans 15 residues. Germline CDR1 reads SGHTA; CDR2 reads FQGNSA. Trimming removed 3 bases from V and 7 bases from J; junction bases left unmatched: 7. The CDR3 DNA reads as TGTGCCAGCAGCTTCGGGACAGGGGCCGCATATACGCAGTATTTT. Protein sequence: CASSFGTGAAYTQYF.

V is TRBV3-1 (or the pseudogene TRBV3-2) and J is TRBJ2-7; 8 nucleotides match TRBD2. Germline V gene lookup returns CDR1 LGHDT and CDR2 YNNKEL (reference sequence). V lost 8 bases and J lost 2; bases outside the gene matches: 14. The CDR3 has 16 amino acids. CDR3 bases: TGTGCCAGCGAGTTGGGGCTAGCGGGCAACGCCTACGAGCAGTACTTC. Residues: CASELGLAGNAYEQYF.

The CDR3 nucleotides read TGTGCCAGCAGCTTAGCTGGCGGGGCTGGAAACACCATATATTTT. Its protein is CASSLAGGAGNTIYF. The chain uses TRBV7-2 and TRBJ1-3; the D is unclear. V gave up 0 bases and J gave up 2 bases, with 8 bases separating them. Germline CDR1 is SGHTA and CDR2 is FQGNSA. CDR3 length: 15 residues.

Of note for this clone: Different DNA sequences within this sample yield the same CDR3. The chain has TRBV5-1 and TRBJ1-3; D unresolved. Germline V CDR1 and CDR2: SGHRS, YFSETQ. Deletions cut 0 bases from V and 0 bases from J, with 4 bases between. This CDR3 comprises 14 residues. CDR3 region: CASSLDPSGNTIYF. The CDR3 nucleotides are TGCGCCAGCAGCTTGGACCCCTCTGGAAACACCATATATTTT.

This chain uses TRBV7-2 with TRBJ2-1; tentatively, D is TRBD2 (5 bases). Germline V lookup: CDR1 SGHTA, CDR2 FQGNSA. Trimming stripped 5 bases from V and 8 bases from J, with 22 bases between. This CDR3 contains 16 residues. The CDR3 sequence: CASSPTLDFPSDEQFF. The CDR3 nucleotides read TGTGCCAGCAGCCCAACGCTGGACTTCCCTTCGGATGAGCAGTTCTTC.

The gene calls are TRBV24-1 and TRBJ2-1; 12 nucleotides line up with TRBD2. Germline V gives CDR1 KGHDR, CDR2 SFDVKD. The CDR3 spans 17 residues. V lost 4 bases to trimming and J lost 0 bases; unmatched junction nucleotides: 3. CDR3 residues: CATSDPGLAGSYNEQFF. The CDR3 DNA is TGTGCCACCAGTGACCCGGGACTAGCGGGCTCCTACAATGAGCAGTTCTTC.

DNA for the CDR3: TGCGCCAGCAGCCAAGAGAGCGCGGCCAGGTACAATCAGCCCCAGCATTTT. This translates into CASSQESAARYNQPQHF. This rearrangement joins TRBV4-1 to TRBJ1-5; no clear D. This CDR3 comprises 17 residues. Germline V gives CDR1 MGHRA, CDR2 YSYEKL. V dropped 0 bases and J dropped 3 bases, with 15 bases sitting between them.

The J gene is TRBJ2-2, the V gene TRBV29-1, with 7 bases lining up with TRBD1. This CDR3 comprises 14 residues. Trimming removed 5 bases from V and 2 bases from J; junction bases left unmatched: 5. CDR1 and CDR2 (germline): SQVTM, ANQGSEA. The CDR3 spells CSVKGTANTGELFF. CDR3 in DNA: TGCAGCGTTAAGGGGACAGCTAACACCGGGGAGCTGTTTTTT.

J is TRBJ2-7 and V is TRBV7-9; D perhaps matches TRBD1 (6 bases). Germline assignment: CDR1 SEHNR and CDR2 FQNEAQ (reference sequence). This CDR3 has 14 amino acids. V was clipped by 4 bases and J by 2 bases, with 12 bases between them. CDR3: CASSSTGLTYEQYF. The CDR3 DNA sequence: TGTGCCAGCAGCTCCACAGGGCTCACCTACGAGCAGTACTTC.

This chain links TRBV5-1 with TRBJ2-2, with 7 bases matching TRBD2. This CDR3 spans 15 amino acids. The V segment lost 4 bases and the J segment 5 bases; nucleotides outside the gene matches: 8. The germline V gene encodes CDR1 SGHRS and CDR2 YFSETQ. The CDR3 here is CASSIGLDRTGELFF. DNA of the CDR3: TGCGCCAGCAGCATAGGACTAGATAGAACCGGGGAGCTGTTTTTT.

The rearrangement links TRBV28 to TRBJ2-7; either TRBD1 or TRBD2 may fit D (5 bases each). In germline, CDR1 is MDHEN, CDR2 SYDVKM. The length of the CDR3 is 14 residues. V shed 5 bases and J shed 2 bases, with 13 bases lying between them. Written as DNA, the CDR3 is TGTGCCAGCAGTGACCGGGACGACCCCTACGAGCAGTACTTC. It is translated as CASSDRDDPYEQYF.

The chain joins TRBV7-2 to TRBJ1-2, with 8 bases that match TRBD1. Trimming took 1 base from V and 5 from J; bases not matched to a gene: 6. The CDR3 is 15 amino acids. CDR1 SGHTA and CDR2 FQGNSA come from the germline V gene. The DNA for the CDR3 is TGTGCCAGCAGCTTAGTGGCAGGGGGCGCGTATGGCTACACCTTC. Protein: CASSLVAGGAYGYTF.

The chain combines TRBV6-1 with TRBJ1-5; D is unclear. This CDR3 comprises 11 residues. With 2 bases removed from V and 4 bases from J, the gap between germline ends came to 0 bases. The germline gives CDR1 MNHNS, CDR2 SASEGT. The CDR3 reads CASSENQPQHF. CDR3 bases: TGTGCCAGCAGTGAAAATCAGCCCCAGCATTTT.

The rearrangement joins TRBV5-6 to TRBJ1-5; D is perhaps TRBD1 (5 bases). CDR1 is SGHDT and CDR2 is YYEEEE in the germline V gene. This CDR3 has 15 amino acids. Trimming left V 4 bases short and J 1 base short, with 12 bases between. CDR3 nucleotide sequence: TGTGCCAGCAGCCGGGGGACCCAGAGCAATCAGCCCCAGCATTTT. Protein product: CASSRGTQSNQPQHF.